The T cell receptor (beta chain) under discussion was sequenced for a study of cytomegalovirus exposure and HLA in healthy donors. Study-wide background: Of the donors genotyped, about 390 in all, less than 90% fell in the Caucasian-associated ancestry cluster.

Details on this clone: Its antigen is still unknown.

Amplification used 60 Vbeta primers and 13 Jbeta primers. The data were produced by immunoSEQ multiplex PCR, yet TCRdb's version contains in-frame clones alone and is incomplete. The table records about 140,000 clones, 70% to 75% of them present only once. Study-wide points: In a later analysis, HLA-C alleles had the fewest associated TCRs, DRB1 alleles the most.

The TCR sequence derives from a woman in her thirties in good health and CMV-seronegative. Sequences were obtained from PBMCs.

The CDR3 loop is CASSLGLAGGGDTQYF. The CDR3 DNA follows: TGTGCCAGCAGCTTGGGACTAGCGGGGGGTGGTGATACGCAGTATTTT. This chain uses TRBV11-2 with TRBJ2-3; 15 nucleotides match TRBD2. V was pared by 3 bases and J by 6 bases, with 4 bases of the junction left unmatched. The germline V gene encodes CDR1 SGHAT and CDR2 FQNNGV. The CDR3 totals 16 residues.